This entry lists 3 T cell receptor beta chains sequenced from one sample in a study of blood T cell repertoires in COVID-19. Libraries were prepared by immunoSEQ multiplex PCR; TCRdb keeps only in-frame clonotypes and omits some of them. The sample includes roughly 200,000 clones, about 81% of them seen just once. The sequenced sample consisted of peripheral blood. Receptors originate from a woman over 75 with COVID-19, enrolled during active disease.

V gene TRBV14 combines with J gene TRBJ1-1; D is uncertain. Germline CDR1 is SGHDN and CDR2 is FVKESK. This CDR3 is built from 15 residues. V lost 2 bases and J 1 base, leaving 11 bases between the germline ends. The CDR3 here is CASSQTWRENTEAFF. Written as DNA, the CDR3 is TGTGCCAGCAGCCAAACCTGGAGGGAGAACACTGAAGCTTTCTTT.

The chain has TRBV5-1 and TRBJ1-1; 7 bases align to TRBD1. The CDR3 contains 12 residues. V dropped 7 bases and J dropped 3; count of bases not matched to a gene: 3. CDR1 is SGHRS, CDR2 YFSETQ, per germline. As DNA, the CDR3 is TGCGCCAGCCGACAGGGACACACTGAAGCTTTCTTT. Translated, it gives CASRQGHTEAFF.

This rearrangement joins TRBV7-9 to TRBJ1-2; D unresolved. V was shortened by 8 bases and J by 3 bases, with 16 bases between the two germline ends. Germline V gene lookup returns CDR1 SEHNR and CDR2 FQNEAQ (reference sequence). The CDR3 covers 14 residues. The CDR3 spells CASGYYRSYYGYTF. In DNA, the CDR3 is TGTGCCAGCGGCTACTATCGGAGCTACTATGGCTACACCTTC.